This T cell receptor beta chain was identified in a study of T cell responses to AZD1222 COVID-19 vaccine. Investigators merged groups given second doses at roughly 4 or roughly 12 weeks. The V gene lost 4 bases and the J gene lost 0 bases, with 10 bases spanning the gap. CDR1 and CDR2 from the germline V gene are MNHEY and SMNVEV (reference sequence). The length of the CDR3 is 16 residues. The assay was immunoSEQ multiplex PCR, and TCRdb's table has in-frame clones only and misses some. Here the sample spans 100,000 to 150,000 clones, approximately 91% being singletons. The rearrangement links TRBV27 to TRBJ1-6; no clear D gene. This sample comprised peripheral blood, obtained 28 days after the second AZD1222 dose. The clonotype comes from an adult who received the AZD1222 COVID-19 vaccine. CDR3 region: CASSSTSFSYNSPLHF. The CDR3 region has the DNA TGTGCCAGCAGTTCGACATCATTCTCCTATAATTCACCCCTCCACTTT.